Following are 28 T cell receptor beta chains from one sample sequenced in a study of cytomegalovirus exposure and HLA in healthy donors. With 60 Vbeta and 13 Jbeta primers, the PCR was carried out. Repertoires were generated with immunoSEQ multiplex PCR, while TCRdb's copy carries only in-frame clones and drops some. This sample has roughly 180,000 clones, with about 69% found just once. The sequencing input was PBMCs. The receptors were sampled from a male donor in good health and CMV-seronegative.

The chain couples TRBV10-3 to TRBJ1-3; D is unresolved. This CDR3 is 13 amino acids long. Germline CDR1 and CDR2: ENHRY and SYGVKD. With 6 bases removed from V and 0 bases from J, the gap between germline ends came to 6 bases. The CDR3, as DNA: TGTGCCATCAGGACGGGCTCTGGAAACACCATATATTTT. It yields the protein CAIRTGSGNTIYF.

V and J are TRBV11-3 and TRBJ2-1, with TRBD2 identical over 12 bases. CDR3 size: 14 residues. CDR1 is SGHNT and CDR2 is YENEEA in the germline V gene. Trimming cost V 5 bases and J 9 bases; bases outside gene matches: 5. CDR3 protein: CASSLTSGRGEQFF. Written as DNA, the CDR3 is TGTGCCAGCAGCCTGACTAGCGGGAGAGGTGAGCAGTTCTTC.

There are a few counts of this clone. The chain couples TRBV12-5 to TRBJ1-1, with 8 bases lining up with TRBD1. The J segment lost 6 bases and the V segment lost 1 base, leaving 4 bases of the junction unmatched. This CDR3 has 14 residues. In germline, CDR1 is LGHNT, CDR2 FRNRAP. The CDR3 sequence: CASGLGTGRAEAFF. The DNA for the CDR3 is TGTGCTAGTGGTTTGGGGACAGGGAGGGCTGAAGCTTTCTTT.

The chain joins TRBV27 to TRBJ1-5; TRBD1 matches 7 bases. Germline V gene data show CDR1 as MNHEY and CDR2 as SMNVEV (reference sequence). The junction had 6 bases not matched to a gene; V was cut back by 6 bases and J by 10 bases. The CDR3 loop spans 12 amino acids. The CDR3 sequence: CASSEQGQPQHF. For the CDR3, the DNA is TGTGCCAGCAGCGAACAGGGGCAACCCCAGCATTTT.

In regard to this clone: Other DNA sequences within the sample encode an identical CDR3. This rearrangement joins TRBV6-6 to TRBJ2-1, with 12 bases aligning to TRBD2. The CDR3 totals 15 residues. V gave up 6 bases and J gave up 2 bases; unmatched junction bases: 2. CDR1 and CDR2 (germline): MNHNY, SVGAGI (reference sequence). CDR3 sequence: CASSRTSGTYNEQFF. In DNA form, the CDR3 reads TGTGCCAGCAGCCGGACTAGCGGGACCTACAATGAGCAGTTCTTC.

CDR3 in DNA: TGTGCCAGCAGTTTTCTAGCGGGACTAGCGGGAGATACGCAGTATTTT. Translated, it gives CASSFLAGLAGDTQYF. The V and J genes are TRBV7-9 and TRBJ2-3; 12 bases agree with TRBD2. The CDR3 is 16 residues long. V shed 6 bases and J 5 bases; nucleotides not matched to a gene: 9. Germline V lookup: CDR1 SEHNR, CDR2 FQNEAQ (reference sequence).

The J gene is TRBJ1-5, the V gene TRBV6-5; 9 nucleotides line up with TRBD1. The CDR3 runs to 16 residues. V trimming: 3 bases; J trimming: 7 bases; junction bases outside the gene matches: 10. CDR1 and CDR2 (germline): MNHEY, SVGAGI. CDR3 coding DNA: TGTGCCAGCAGTTATTCGGAACAGGGGGCCGGCCAGCCCCAGCATTTT. Amino acids: CASSYSEQGAGQPQHF.

The chain is built from TRBV5-1 and TRBJ2-1; 9 bases map to TRBD2. With V trimmed by 4 bases and J by 10 bases, 9 bases remained unmatched. This CDR3 is built from 14 residues. Germline loops: CDR1 SGHRS, CDR2 YFSETQ. The CDR3 nucleotides are TGCGCCAGCAGCCAAACTTTAAGCGGGAGGGAGCAGTTCTTC. This sequence encodes CASSQTLSGREQFF.

The V and J genes are TRBV19 and TRBJ2-1, with 7 nucleotides matching TRBD2. CDR3 length: 14 residues. Trimming took 5 bases from V and 7 from J; bases not matched to a gene: 8. Germline V gives CDR1 LNHDA, CDR2 SQIVND (reference sequence). The chain's CDR3 is CASSLLASGNEQFF. The CDR3 DNA reads as TGTGCCAGTAGTTTACTAGCGAGTGGGAATGAGCAGTTCTTC.

The CDR3 sequence is CASSLRSSYEQYF. The CDR3 DNA reads TGTGCCAGCAGCTTAAGGAGCTCCTACGAGCAGTACTTC. V usage is TRBV11-2 and J usage is TRBJ2-7; D gene unclear. There are 13 residues in the CDR3. Per the germline V gene, CDR1 is SGHAT and CDR2 is FQNNGV. V was shortened by 2 bases and J by 0 bases, with 5 bases between the two germline ends. The whole variable domain, remainder taken from reference TRBV11-2 and TRBJ2-7, is EAGVAQSPRYKIIEKRQSVAFWCNPISGHATLYWYQQILGQGPKLLIQFQNNGVVDDSQLPKDRFSAERLKGVDSTLKIQPAKLEDSAVYLCASSLRSSYEQYFGPGTRLTVT.

J is TRBJ1-1 and V is TRBV9; D not resolved. The CDR3 consists of 14 residues. Germline V gives CDR1 SGDLS, CDR2 YYNGEE. V was shortened by 0 bases and J by 0 bases, with 6 bases between the two germline ends. The CDR3 reads CASSVGGMNTEAFF. The CDR3 DNA reads TGTGCCAGCAGCGTAGGAGGGATGAACACTGAAGCTTTCTTT.

The chain joins TRBV18 to TRBJ1-1, with D unresolved. CDR1 is KGHSH, CDR2 LQKENI, per germline. CDR3 size: 15 residues. V lost 2 bases, J lost 1 base, and 11 bases lay in between. The chain's CDR3 is CASSPRGQPNTEAFF. DNA for the CDR3: TGTGCCAGCTCACCAAGAGGTCAGCCGAACACTGAAGCTTTCTTT.

The CDR3 region is CASSMRPYQPQHF. The CDR3 DNA is TGTGCCAGTAGTATGAGGCCCTATCAGCCCCAGCATTTT. The rearrangement joins TRBV19 to TRBJ1-5; no firm D call. V was cut by 3 bases and J by 5 bases, with 8 bases left in between. The CDR3 contains 13 residues. CDR1 is LNHDA, CDR2 SQIVND, per germline (reference sequence).

The V gene is TRBV19, the J gene TRBJ1-5; 8 bases align to TRBD1. Looked up from germline, CDR1 is LNHDA and CDR2 is SQIVND (reference sequence). CDR3 length: 16 amino acids. The J segment lost 2 bases and the V segment lost 4 bases, leaving 7 bases of the junction unmatched. The chain's CDR3 is CASSNLQGVGNQPQHF. The CDR3, as DNA: TGTGCCAGTAGTAACCTACAGGGGGTCGGCAATCAGCCCCAGCATTTT.

The V gene is TRBV7-2, the J gene TRBJ1-6; 10 bases match TRBD1. The CDR3 is made up of 15 amino acids. The J segment lost 9 bases and the V segment lost 1 base, leaving 3 bases of the junction unmatched. Looked up from germline, CDR1 is SGHTA and CDR2 is FQGNSA. CDR3 in amino acids: CASSLVTGGFSPLHF. The CDR3 bases are TGTGCCAGCAGCTTAGTGACAGGGGGCTTTTCACCCCTCCACTTT. Based on the CDR3 plus reference TRBV7-2 and TRBJ1-6, the full variable domain is GAGVSQSPSNKVTEKGKDVELRCDPISGHTALYWYRQSLGQGLEFLIYFQGNSAPDKSGLPSDRFSAERTGGSVSTLTIQRTQQEDSAVYLCASSLVTGGFSPLHFGNGTRLTVT.

This clone was seen a few times. The rearrangement uses TRBV6-1 and TRBJ1-5, with TRBD1 matching 11 bases. The germline CDR1 and CDR2 sequences are MNHNS and SASEGT. The V and J ends lost 6 bases and 7 bases, in that order; junction bases with no gene match: 5. This CDR3 is built from 14 residues. The CDR3 region is CASSSGQGEQPQHF. As DNA, the CDR3 is TGTGCCAGCAGCTCGGGACAGGGGGAGCAGCCCCAGCATTTT.

The chain recombines TRBV18 with TRBJ2-1; TRBD2 agrees at 11 bases. Germline V gene sequence: CDR1 KGHSH, CDR2 LQKENI. The CDR3 runs 17 residues. Germline trimming cut 4 bases from V and 0 bases from J; bases unmatched to any gene: 5. The CDR3 region is CASSQASGGSSYNEQFF. The CDR3, as DNA: TGTGCCAGCTCACAGGCTAGCGGGGGGAGCTCCTACAATGAGCAGTTCTTC.

V usage is TRBV18 and J usage is TRBJ2-1; 13 bases map to TRBD2. V gave up 8 bases and J gave up 8 bases; unmatched junction bases: 6. The CDR3 covers 14 residues. Germline V gene lookup returns CDR1 KGHSH and CDR2 LQKENI. CDR3 sequence reads: CASTRGLAGDEQFF. The CDR3 DNA reads TGTGCCAGCACCCGAGGACTAGCGGGAGATGAGCAGTTCTTC.

A few counts support this clone. This chain links TRBV10-2 with TRBJ2-3; D is ambiguous. The CDR3 runs to 12 residues. Trimming removed 6 bases from V and 0 bases from J, with 4 bases in between. Germline V gene sequence: CDR1 WSHSY, CDR2 SAAADI. The DNA of the CDR3 is TGCGCCAGCAGCCCTAGCACAGATACGCAGTATTTT. Translation: CASSPSTDTQYF.

The rearrangement joins TRBV7-2 to TRBJ1-2; D ambiguous. Trimming pared 5 bases from V and 0 bases from J, leaving 13 bases between. CDR3 length: 15 amino acids. Germline lookup yields CDR1 SGHTA and CDR2 FQGNSA. CDR3 protein: CASSPYMETNYGYTF. Written as DNA, the CDR3 is TGTGCCAGCAGCCCCTACATGGAGACTAACTATGGCTACACCTTC. The complete variable domain, with remaining parts taken from reference TRBV7-2 and TRBJ1-2, reads GAGVSQSPSNKVTEKGKDVELRCDPISGHTALYWYRQSLGQGLEFLIYFQGNSAPDKSGLPSDRFSAERTGGSVSTLTIQRTQQEDSAVYLCASSPYMETNYGYTFGSGTRLTVV.

This rearrangement joins TRBV14 to TRBJ2-7; D unresolved. Germline V gene sequence: CDR1 SGHDN, CDR2 FVKESK. Trimming cost V 1 base and J 4 bases, with 11 bases left between them. The CDR3 extends over 14 amino acids. The CDR3 loop reads CASSQGFGQYEQYF. The CDR3, as DNA: TGTGCCAGCAGCCAAGGGTTTGGGCAGTACGAGCAGTACTTC.

The chain links TRBV19 to TRBJ2-3, with D tentatively TRBD2 (6 bases). Trimming took 8 bases from V and 2 from J, leaving 17 bases between them. The V gene's germline CDR1 is LNHDA and CDR2 SQIVND (reference sequence). This CDR3 spans 15 amino acids. CDR3 nucleotide sequence: TGTGCCAGTCAGGAGGTAGCGGAGCCCACAGATACGCAGTATTTT. Encoded protein: CASQEVAEPTDTQYF.

Of note for this clone: One end of the junction varies from germline; a read error may be responsible. The CDR3 spells CASSSQGLNEKLFF. The DNA of the CDR3 is TGCGCCAGCAGCTCTCAGGGCCTTAATGAAAAATTGTTTTTT. The chain uses TRBV5-1 and TRBJ1-4, with D maybe TRBD1 (5 bases). The CDR3 contains 14 residues. Germline CDR1 is SGHRS and CDR2 is YFSETQ.

The chain recombines TRBV25-1 with TRBJ1-3; the D is unclear. CDR3 length: 13 amino acids. Between the trimmed V and J ends, which lost 10 bases and 0 bases, there was a span of 10 bases. From germline, CDR1 is MGHDK and CDR2 SYGVNS. CDR3 amino acids: CATRGLSGNTIYF. CDR3 nucleotide sequence: TGTGCCACCCGGGGTCTCTCTGGAAACACCATATATTTT.

The chain couples TRBV28 to TRBJ1-1; D possibly corresponds to TRBD1 (6 bases). Germline loops: CDR1 MDHEN, CDR2 SYDVKM. CDR3 size: 14 residues. V lost 7 bases, J lost 3 bases, and 15 bases lay in between. The CDR3 bases are TGTGCCAGCACACGAGGGGGTCGTTACACTGAAGCTTTCTTT. It encodes CASTRGGRYTEAFF.

The rearrangement joins TRBV4-2 to TRBJ1-4; D not resolved. The CDR3 runs 14 residues. Per germline, CDR1 LGHNA and CDR2 YNFKEQ. V shed 1 base and J shed 8 bases, with 11 bases lying between them. CDR3 DNA sequence: TGTGCCAGCAGCCAAGTGCCCCGAGGGGAAAAACTGTTTTTT. Translated, it gives CASSQVPRGEKLFF.

This chain connects TRBV29-1 to TRBJ2-2, with 8 bases aligning to TRBD2. J lost 8 bases, V lost 6 bases, and 17 bases had no gene match. Germline-derived CDR1 and CDR2 are SQVTM and ANQGSEA. CDR3 size: 16 residues. The CDR3 DNA reads TGCAGCGTGGGAGCGGGAGAGTCGTTTGGTAGGGGGGAGCTGTTTTTT. Its protein product is CSVGAGESFGRGELFF.

A single count supports this clone. An end of the junction does not agree with germline; a read error may underlie this. The chain recombines TRBV20-1 with TRBJ1-2, with D possibly being TRBD1 (5 bases). The CDR3 is 11 residues long. Per the germline V gene, CDR1 is DFQATT and CDR2 is SNEGSKA (reference sequence). The CDR3 bases are TGCAGTGCTAGACATACCGGGACTCCTTCCTTC. Translated, it gives CSARHTGTPSF.